The 9 T cell receptor beta chains below were found in one sample sequenced in a study of shared clonotypes between healthy human individuals. The protocol was immunoSEQ multiplex PCR, while the TCRdb copy is restricted to in-frame clones and leaves out a portion. Here the sample spans fewer than 550,000 clones, around 79% being singletons. Sequenced input: PBMCs. The source is a woman aged 40-49 years in good health. Some clones in this sample may be carry-over from other donors' samples.

In its sample, this clone was seen a few times. The chain uses TRBV11-1 and TRBJ1-6, with 8 bases matching TRBD1. The CDR3 runs 16 residues. V trimming: 5 bases; J trimming: 6 bases; junction bases outside the gene matches: 9. Germline V CDR1 and CDR2: SGHAT, FQDESV (reference sequence). The CDR3 DNA reads TGTGCCAGCAGCCCACGGACAGGGTATCGTAATTCACCCCTCCACTTT. Residues: CASSPRTGYRNSPLHF. Variable domain in full (rest from reference TRBV11-1 and TRBJ1-6): EAEVAQSPRYKITEKSQAVAFWCDPISGHATLYWYRQILGQGPELLVQFQDESVVDDSQLPKDRFSAERLKGVDSTLKIQPAELGDSAMYLCASSPRTGYRNSPLHFGNGTRLTVT.

The chain recombines TRBV7-9 with TRBJ2-7, with TRBD1 matching over 7 bases. V was clipped by 3 bases and J by 4 bases; unmatched bases: 0. The germline V gene encodes CDR1 SEHNR and CDR2 FQNEAQ (reference sequence). This CDR3 contains 12 residues. CDR3 protein: CASSLTGYEQYF. CDR3 bases: TGTGCCAGCAGCTTGACAGGGTACGAGCAGTACTTC.

In DNA, the CDR3 is TGTGCCAGCAGCCAAGGGACTAGCGAGGCCTACAATGAGCAGTTCTTC. Amino acid sequence: CASSQGTSEAYNEQFF. The chain employs TRBV4-2 and TRBJ2-1; 9 bases align to TRBD2. The germline V gene has CDR1 LGHNA and CDR2 YNFKEQ. The junction had 3 bases not matched to a gene; V was cut back by 1 base and J by 2 bases. This CDR3 contains 16 residues.

The V call is TRBV30, the J call TRBJ2-5, with D perhaps matching TRBD2 (7 bases). The end of the DNA fits TRBJ2-7 better, so the J call may be wrong. Per germline, CDR1 GTSNPN and CDR2 SVGIG (reference sequence). The CDR3 has 13 residues. The CDR3 sequence: CAWSFRGGYEQYF. The CDR3 coding sequence is TGTGCCTGGAGTTTTAGGGGGGGCTACGAGCAGTACTTC.

This clone appeared a few times. The chain employs TRBV19 and TRBJ1-5; TRBD1 agrees at 8 bases. V gave up 10 bases and J gave up 4 bases; unmatched junction bases: 6. This CDR3 comprises 13 residues. CDR1 and CDR2 from the germline V gene are LNHDA and SQIVND (reference sequence). This CDR3 reads CATARDRNQPQHF. CDR3 DNA: TGTGCCACCGCCCGGGACAGGAATCAGCCCCAGCATTTT.

The chain has TRBV28 and TRBJ1-5; D possibly corresponds to TRBD1 (6 bases). The CDR3 contains 16 residues. V dropped 5 bases and J dropped 6 bases, with 20 bases sitting between them. Germline V gene sequence: CDR1 MDHEN, CDR2 SYDVKM. DNA of the CDR3: TGTGCCAGCAGTCCGCCGCGGGGGGGCCCGGGTCAGCCCCAGCATTTT. Amino acid sequence: CASSPPRGGPGQPQHF.

The table lists this clone with a count of one. The rearrangement uses TRBV2 and TRBJ2-7; TRBD1 agrees at 8 bases. CDR3 length equals 12 residues. Trimming took 8 bases from V and 6 from J; bases not matched to a gene: 6. CDR1 and CDR2 (germline): SNHLY, FYNNEI. This CDR3 reads CASRDRLSEQYF. The CDR3 nucleotides read TGTGCCAGCCGGGACAGGTTGAGCGAGCAGTACTTC.

This sequence joins TRBV5-4 and TRBJ2-5; D perhaps matches TRBD1 (6 bases). The CDR3 extends over 13 amino acids. CDR1 SGHNT and CDR2 YYREEE come from the germline V gene (reference sequence). Between the trimmed V and J ends, which lost 0 bases and 3 bases, there was a span of 6 bases. CDR3 sequence reads: CASSLGTEETQYF. The CDR3 DNA sequence: TGTGCCAGCAGCTTGGGGACAGAAGAGACCCAGTACTTC.

This clone was recorded a few times. The rearrangement links TRBV5-1 to TRBJ2-1; D is unresolved. CDR3 length: 11 amino acids. The V gene's germline CDR1 is SGHRS and CDR2 YFSETQ. V lost 2 bases and J 13 bases, leaving 10 bases between the germline ends. CDR3 protein: CASSFSTEQFF. DNA for the CDR3: TGCGCCAGCAGCTTTTCTACTGAACAGTTCTTC.